This TCR beta chain was documented in a study of CD8+ T cells in alopecia areata. Overall study context: Oral tofacitinib, 5 to 10 mg twice daily, was given in an open-label trial.

Treatment given: oral pan-JAK inhibitor, 5-10 mg twice daily. Following extraction, RNA underwent reverse transcription to cDNA, which served as the sequencing template. Measured with immunoSEQ multiplex PCR; TCRdb has only the in-frame clones, and not every one. The data contain some 190,000 clones, around 49% of them singletons. This clonotype was sampled from a human donor with alopecia areata. This sample comprised CD8+ T cells sorted from blood, obtained around week 53, from a patient treated with tofacitinib.

CDR3 nucleotides: TGTGCCAGCAGCTGGGCCCTACAAGAGACCCAGTACTTC. It encodes CASSWALQETQYF. The chain is built from TRBV13 and TRBJ2-5; D unresolved. CDR1 and CDR2 from the germline V gene are PRHDT and FYEKMQ (reference sequence). The CDR3 length is 13 residues. The germline V and J ends were trimmed by 4 bases and 2 bases, with 8 bases remaining between them.